The 10 T cell receptor beta chains reported below all come from one sample, sequenced in a study of T cell responses to AZD1222 COVID-19 vaccine. Here immunoSEQ multiplex PCR was the method, and the copy in TCRdb shows in-frame clones only, minus some. The sample lists approximately 100,000 clones; around 90% were seen once. The sequencing here drew on peripheral blood, taken on day 0 of AZD1222 vaccination. These receptors were obtained from an adult in good health.

The chain carries TRBV6-1 and TRBJ2-1; TRBD2 agrees at 8 bases. Trimming cost V 1 base and J 6 bases; bases outside gene matches: 5. Germline CDR1 MNHNS, CDR2 SASEGT. The CDR3 is made up of 15 amino acids. CDR3 in amino acids: CASSEGLAGSNEQFF. The CDR3 DNA is TGTGCCAGCAGTGAAGGCCTAGCGGGTAGCAATGAGCAGTTCTTC.

The chain uses TRBV28 and TRBJ1-1, with 8 bases that match TRBD1. The CDR3 is 14 amino acids. Germline values: CDR1 MDHEN, CDR2 SYDVKM. V gave up 6 bases and J gave up 7 bases; unmatched junction bases: 10. The CDR3 DNA follows: TGTGCCAGCAGACGACGGACAGGGCCGGGTGAAGCTTTCTTT. It encodes CASRRRTGPGEAFF. The whole variable domain, remainder taken from reference TRBV28 and TRBJ1-1, is DVKVTQSSRYLVKRTGEKVFLECVQDMDHENMFWYRQDPGLGLRLIYFSYDVKMKEKGDIPEGYSVSREKKERFSLILESASTNQTSMYLCASRRRTGPGEAFFGQGTRLTVV.

This chain's CDR3 is CASRGAKTYNEQFF. The CDR3 coding sequence is TGTGCCAGCAGGGGGGCCAAAACCTACAATGAGCAGTTCTTC. V usage is TRBV21-1 and J usage is TRBJ2-1; the table names TRBD1, a call not compared with the DNA. TRBV21-1 is a pseudogene segment. The CDR3 has 14 amino acids.

V usage is TRBV5-1 and J usage is TRBJ2-6, with 10 positions matching TRBD2. The ends lost 0 bases at V and 0 bases at J; junction bases unmatched: 6. The CDR3 consists of 19 residues. The V gene's germline CDR1 is SGHRS and CDR2 YFSETQ. The CDR3 reads CASSLGLAGVTSGANVLTF. The CDR3, as DNA: TGCGCCAGCAGCTTGGGCCTAGCGGGGGTTACCTCTGGGGCCAACGTCCTGACTTTC.

V and J are TRBV27 and TRBJ2-3, with D possibly called TRBD1 or TRBD2 (5 bases each). CDR1 MNHEY and CDR2 SMNVEV come from the germline V gene (reference sequence). V was trimmed by 0 bases and J by 4 bases, leaving 8 bases between them. The CDR3 is 14 amino acids. CDR3 residues: CASSLSRDADTQYF. CDR3 coding DNA: TGTGCCAGCAGTTTATCCCGGGACGCAGATACGCAGTATTTT.

This chain links TRBV5-6 with TRBJ2-2, with a tentative D call TRBD2 (5 bases). Trimming shortened V by 4 bases and J by 7 bases, and 20 bases separated the two germline ends. Looked up from germline, CDR1 is SGHDT and CDR2 is YYEEEE. This CDR3 spans 16 amino acids. This CDR3 reads CASSADVGRGGGELFF. CDR3 bases: TGTGCCAGCAGCGCCGACGTAGGGAGAGGCGGCGGGGAGCTGTTTTTT.

This chain uses TRBV7-9 with TRBJ2-3; weak D call: TRBD1 (6 bases). The CDR3 contains 17 residues. Germline V gives CDR1 SEHNR, CDR2 FQNEAQ (reference sequence). Trimming stripped 3 bases from V and 0 bases from J, with 16 bases between. CDR3 DNA: TGTGCCAGCAGCTTTTCGAGGGACACCGTTAGCACAGATACGCAGTATTTT. The encoded protein is CASSFSRDTVSTDTQYF.

For this clone: Its ends do not fully match the called genes, so a read error is possible. CDR3 coding DNA: TGTGCCAGCAGCTTAGCGCGCTACAGTGAGCAGTTCTTC. Its protein is CASSLARYSEQFF. This rearrangement joins TRBV11-2 to TRBJ2-1; no definite D call. Per germline, CDR1 SGHAT and CDR2 FQNNGV. This CDR3 has 13 residues.

The rearrangement links TRBV9 to TRBJ1-2, with 8 bases that match TRBD1. This CDR3 has 16 amino acids. The ends lost 3 bases at V and 2 bases at J; junction bases unmatched: 9. Germline CDR1 SGDLS, CDR2 YYNGEE. The CDR3 protein is CASSAGTGLWNYGYTF. CDR3 coding DNA: TGTGCCAGCAGCGCCGGGACAGGACTTTGGAACTATGGCTACACCTTC.

The chain is built from TRBV11-3 and TRBJ1-2; D may be TRBD1 (6 bases). This CDR3 comprises 13 residues. Germline loops: CDR1 SGHNT, CDR2 YENEEA. V gave up 3 bases and J gave up 6 bases, with 11 bases separating them. The chain's CDR3 is CASSFGSGDGYTF. The CDR3, as DNA: TGTGCCAGCAGCTTTGGCTCAGGGGATGGCTACACCTTC. The variable domain in full, completed from reference TRBV11-3 and TRBJ1-2, reads EAGVVQSPRYKIIEKKQPVAFWCNPISGHNTLYWYLQNLGQGPELLIRYENEEAVDDSQLPKDRFSAERLKGVDSTLKIQPAELGDSAVYLCASSFGSGDGYTFGSGTRLTVV.